Following are 31 T cell receptor beta chains from one sample sequenced in a study of T cells after yellow fever vaccination. TCRdb called the 5' RACE reads again in MiXCR, with one record for every CDR3 protein. The data show about 52,000 distinct CDR3 sequences, about 6.6% seen once. The source was CD8+ T cells not binding an NS4B(214-222) dextramer, sorted from PBMCs, collected about 41 days after the first yellow fever vaccination. Source of these receptors: a man aged 18 to 29 who received the YFV17D yellow fever vaccine.

This clonotype was detected ten times or more. V gene TRBV20-1 combines with J gene TRBJ2-7, with D perhaps matching TRBD2 (6 bases). The CDR3 is 13 residues long. V was pared by 5 bases and J by 0 bases, with 11 bases between. Germline CDR1 reads DFQATT; CDR2 reads SNEGSKA (reference sequence). The CDR3 region has the DNA TGCAGTGCTCGGGAGAAAGCCTCCTACGAGCAGTACGTC. This gives the protein CSAREKASYEQYV.

This clonotype was counted many times. V and J are TRBV5-6 and TRBJ2-5; tentatively, D is TRBD1 (5 bases). The CDR3 is 14 residues long. Germline lookup yields CDR1 SGHDT and CDR2 YYEEEE. Trimming cost V 0 bases and J 0 bases, with 6 bases left between them. CDR3 bases: TGTGCCAGCAGCTTGGGACAGCACCAAGAGACCCAGTACTTC. The encoded protein is CASSLGQHQETQYF.

The rearrangement joins TRBV7-7 to TRBJ2-2; perhaps TRBD1 as D (6 bases). V lost 8 bases, J lost 4 bases, and 8 bases lay in between. Germline loops: CDR1 SSHAT, CDR2 FNYEAQ (reference sequence). The CDR3 runs 12 residues. The CDR3 spells CASGRGTGELFF. In nucleotides, the CDR3 is TGTGCCAGCGGCAGGGGCACCGGGGAGCTGTTTTTT.

This clonotype occurred many times. The chain joins TRBV12-3 or TRBV12-4 to TRBJ2-5; 10 bases line up with TRBD1. The V segment lost 6 bases and the J segment 2 bases; nucleotides outside the gene matches: 3. The CDR3 length is 14 residues. CDR3 protein: CASRGQGWQETQYF. CDR3 coding DNA: TGTGCCAGCAGGGGACAGGGGTGGCAAGAGACCCAGTACTTC.

This clonotype occurred a few times. The rearrangement links TRBV9 to TRBJ2-1; weak D call: TRBD2 (6 bases). This CDR3 has 15 residues. CDR1 is SGDLS and CDR2 is YYNGEE in the germline V gene. V was shortened by 3 bases and J by 0 bases, with 10 bases between the two germline ends. The CDR3 DNA reads as TGTGCCAGCAGCGCCGGGAGTGCCTCCTACAATGAGCAGTTCTTC. Translation gives CASSAGSASYNEQFF.

This clonotype was seen at least ten times. The chain recombines TRBV7-2 with TRBJ2-7; D is possibly TRBD2 (6 bases). The CDR3 length is 15 residues. CDR1 SGHTA and CDR2 FQGNSA come from the germline V gene. The V end was cut by 1 base, the J end by 4 bases, with 14 bases between. CDR3 in amino acids: CASSLVSRGYYEQYF. The CDR3 region has the DNA TGTGCCAGCAGCTTAGTTTCGCGGGGTTATTACGAGCAGTACTTC.

This clonotype has at least ten counts. This chain connects TRBV6-2 or TRBV6-3 to TRBJ2-1; 8 bases line up with TRBD2. Germline values: CDR1 MNHEY, CDR2 SVGEGT. Losses at the gene ends were 6 bases for V and 4 bases for J; bases not matched to a gene: 2. The CDR3 covers 13 residues. CDR3 sequence reads: CASRSGGYNEQFF. The CDR3 coding sequence is TGTGCCAGCAGGAGCGGGGGTTACAATGAGCAGTTCTTC.

This clonotype was counted only a few times. This chain's CDR3 is CASSLGLARVNEQFF. As DNA, the CDR3 is TGTGCCAGCAGCTTAGGACTAGCAAGGGTCAATGAGCAGTTCTTC. This sequence joins TRBV11-1 and TRBJ2-1, with 7 nucleotides matching TRBD2. The CDR3 is 15 residues long. J lost 6 bases, V lost 1 base, and 6 bases had no gene match. Germline assignment: CDR1 SGHAT and CDR2 FQDESV (reference sequence).

The chain is built from TRBV29-1 and TRBJ2-5; D may match TRBD1 or TRBD2 (5 bases each). Trimming stripped 5 bases from V and 3 bases from J, with 22 bases between. The CDR3 loop spans 16 amino acids. CDR1 SQVTM and CDR2 ANQGSEA come from the germline V gene. The CDR3: CSVIIRWGNGEETQYF. The CDR3 nucleotides read TGCAGCGTTATAATCAGGTGGGGGAACGGGGAAGAGACCCAGTACTTC. Filled out from reference TRBV29-1 and TRBJ2-5, the complete variable domain reads SAVISQKPSRDICQRGTSLTIQCQVDSQVTMMFWYRQQPGQSLTLIATANQGSEATYESGFVIDKFPISRPNLTFSTLTVSNMSPEDSSIYLCSVIIRWGNGEETQYFGPGTRLLVL.

This chain joins TRBV7-9 and TRBJ2-4; 11 nucleotides agree with TRBD1. The J segment lost 7 bases and the V segment lost 6 bases, leaving 8 bases of the junction unmatched. This CDR3 region has 15 residues. Germline-derived CDR1 and CDR2 are SEHNR and FQNEAQ (reference sequence). CDR3 DNA: TGTGCCAGCAGTTCCGGGACAGGGGGTTTGAACATTCAGTACTTC. This codes for CASSSGTGGLNIQYF.

In this sample, this clonotype turned up many times. The V call is TRBV29-1, the J call TRBJ1-2; D ambiguous. This CDR3 spans 14 amino acids. Germline-derived CDR1 and CDR2 are SQVTM and ANQGSEA. V shed 0 bases and J shed 8 bases, with 16 bases lying between them. The CDR3 bases are TGCAGCGTTGAAGATCTTGGCTCCAGCGGAGGCTACACCTTC. As protein: CSVEDLGSSGGYTF.

At least ten counts were recorded for this clonotype. This chain links TRBV7-2 with TRBJ1-6; possibly TRBD1 for D (5 bases). The length of the CDR3 is 16 residues. Germline CDR1 reads SGHTA; CDR2 reads FQGNSA. V lost 5 bases to trimming and J lost 4 bases, with 15 bases between them. The CDR3 region has the DNA TGTGCCAGCAGCCCAAACTCGGGACTTTATAATTCACCCCTCCACTTT. Translation gives CASSPNSGLYNSPLHF. The whole variable domain, remainder taken from reference TRBV7-2 and TRBJ1-6, is GAGVSQSPSNKVTEKGKDVELRCDPISGHTALYWYRQSLGQGLEFLIYFQGNSAPDKSGLPSDRFSAERTGGSVSTLTIQRTQQEDSAVYLCASSPNSGLYNSPLHFGNGTRLTVT.

The sample holds many counts of this clonotype. The rearrangement links TRBV29-1 to TRBJ2-5; no clear D. This CDR3 comprises 13 residues. Germline loops: CDR1 SQVTM, CDR2 ANQGSEA. Trimming stripped 0 bases from V and 5 bases from J, with 10 bases between. Written as DNA, the CDR3 is TGCAGCGTTGAAGATACCAGCCTGGAGACCCAGTACTTC. As protein: CSVEDTSLETQYF.

This clonotype showed up just a few times. This sequence joins TRBV7-2 and TRBJ2-7, with D uncertain. CDR1 and CDR2 (germline): SGHTA, FQGNSA. The V gene lost 1 base and the J gene lost 3 bases, with 13 bases spanning the gap. The CDR3 is made up of 15 amino acids. The CDR3 reads CASSLGAAESYEQYF. The CDR3 coding sequence is TGTGCCAGCAGCTTAGGAGCCGCAGAGAGCTACGAGCAGTACTTC.

This clonotype was counted at least ten times. This sequence joins TRBV6-4 and TRBJ2-6, with no clear D. The germline V and J ends were trimmed by 0 bases and 0 bases, with 3 bases remaining between them. The CDR3 is 15 residues long. Germline V gene sequence: CDR1 MRHNA, CDR2 SNTAGT. CDR3 residues: CASSDSSSGANVLTF. CDR3 sequence (DNA): TGTGCCAGCAGTGACTCCAGCTCTGGGGCCAACGTCCTGACTTTC.

The chain uses TRBV7-6 and TRBJ2-2, with 10 bases fitting TRBD1. This CDR3 is 15 amino acids long. The trim removed 6 bases at V and 3 bases at J, leaving 4 bases unmatched. The germline V gene encodes CDR1 SGHVS and CDR2 FNYEAQ. The DNA for the CDR3 is TGTGCCAGCAGACGACAGGGGGCAGACACCGGGGAGCTGTTTTTT. Its protein product is CASRRQGADTGELFF. The full variable domain, in which reference TRBV7-6 and TRBJ2-2 provide the parts outside the CDR3, is GAGVSQSPRYKVTKRGQDVALRCDPISGHVSLYWYRQALGQGPEFLTYFNYEAQQDKSGLPNDRFSAERPEGSISTLTIQRTEQRDSAMYRCASRRQGADTGELFFGEGSRLTVL.

Only a few counts were recorded for this clonotype. The chain links TRBV11-2 to TRBJ2-2; D is perhaps TRBD1 or TRBD2 (5 bases each). The germline V and J ends were trimmed by 4 bases and 2 bases, with 8 bases remaining between them. There are 14 residues in the CDR3. Germline V gene sequence: CDR1 SGHAT, CDR2 FQNNGV. CDR3 sequence reads: CASSYGANTGELFF. CDR3 DNA: TGTGCCAGCAGCTACGGGGCAAACACCGGGGAGCTGTTTTTT.

This clonotype came up a few times. The chain couples TRBV15 to TRBJ2-5, with 16 bases identical to TRBD2. CDR3 size: 17 residues. The germline gives CDR1 LNHNV, CDR2 YYDKDF (reference sequence). Unmatched junction bases numbered 8, after V lost 5 bases and J lost 5 bases. The CDR3 sequence is CATSGTSGGVEWETQYF. The CDR3 DNA follows: TGTGCCACCAGCGGGACTAGCGGGGGGGTGGAGTGGGAGACCCAGTACTTC.

This clonotype showed up just a few times. V gene TRBV28 combines with J gene TRBJ2-5; 8 nucleotides align to TRBD1. The CDR3 sequence is 13 residues long. CDR1 and CDR2 from the germline V gene are MDHEN and SYDVKM. Unmatched junction bases numbered 1, after V lost 6 bases and J lost 1 base. The DNA of the CDR3 is TGTGCCAGCAGAGGACAGGGCCAAGAGACCCAGTACTTC. It encodes CASRGQGQETQYF.

This rearrangement joins TRBV7-9 to TRBJ2-2; no definite D call. Trimming pared 5 bases from V and 6 bases from J, leaving 13 bases between. In germline, CDR1 is SEHNR, CDR2 FQNEAQ (reference sequence). This CDR3 contains 14 residues. The CDR3 DNA follows: TGTGCCAGCAGCCAAGCGCGCCGGGCCGGGGAGCTGTTTTTT. This codes for CASSQARRAGELFF.

This clonotype occurred a few times. The chain is built from TRBV6-1 and TRBJ2-1; D perhaps matches TRBD1 (5 bases). The CDR3 is made up of 14 amino acids. Germline CDR1 and CDR2: MNHNS and SASEGT. Trimming shortened V by 9 bases and J by 7 bases, and 19 bases separated the two germline ends. CDR3 bases: TGTGCCAGTCGGGCCCCCAGGGTAAAAAATGAGCAGTTCTTC. This codes for CASRAPRVKNEQFF.

This clonotype was observed a handful of times. This sequence joins TRBV4-3 and TRBJ2-1; 11 nucleotides agree with TRBD2. Germline CDR1 LGHNA, CDR2 YSLEER. V dropped 0 bases and J dropped 1; count of bases not matched to a gene: 8. The CDR3 covers 19 residues. For the CDR3, the DNA is TGCGCCAGCAGCCAAGATCTGTGGGCTAGCGGGGGGTCCTACAATGAGCAGTTCTTC. Its protein is CASSQDLWASGGSYNEQFF.

This clonotype has ten or more counts. The chain joins TRBV7-3 to TRBJ1-1; possibly TRBD1 for D (5 bases). CDR1 is SGHTA and CDR2 is FQGTGA in the germline V gene. Trimming left V 1 base short and J 5 bases short, with 11 bases between. This CDR3 has 14 amino acids. In nucleotides, the CDR3 is TGTGCCAGCAGCTTAAAAGGGGTTCGAACTGAAGCTTTCTTT. Translating gives CASSLKGVRTEAFF.

This clonotype occurred many times. The chain carries TRBV27 and TRBJ2-1; D is undetermined. CDR1 is MNHEY and CDR2 is SMNVEV in the germline V gene (reference sequence). Trimming removed 5 bases from V and 4 bases from J, with 6 bases in between. This CDR3 has 12 amino acids. CDR3 loop: CASSDTYNEQFF. The DNA of the CDR3 is TGTGCCAGCAGTGACACTTACAATGAGCAGTTCTTC.

CDR3 sequence (DNA): TGTGCCAGCAGCTTCGGGACGCGGTATGGCTACACCTTC. Translating gives CASSFGTRYGYTF. The genes are TRBV11-1 and TRBJ1-2; D possibly corresponds to TRBD1 (5 bases). CDR3 size: 13 residues. From germline, CDR1 is SGHAT and CDR2 FQDESV (reference sequence). Trimming removed 3 bases at V and 5 bases at J, with 10 bases between.

The table lists this clonotype with a few counts. V and J are TRBV4-3 and TRBJ2-1; 8 bases fit TRBD2. Germline V gives CDR1 LGHNA, CDR2 YSLEER. The CDR3 spans 16 residues. The V segment lost 0 bases and the J segment 1 base; nucleotides outside the gene matches: 2. CDR3 protein: CASSQELAESYNEQFF. CDR3 DNA sequence: TGCGCCAGCAGCCAAGAACTAGCGGAATCCTACAATGAGCAGTTCTTC.

CDR3 protein: CASSPPMSSVNYGYTF. The DNA of the CDR3 is TGTGCCAGCAGCCCCCCTATGAGTTCAGTTAACTATGGCTACACCTTC. The chain uses TRBV7-2 and TRBJ1-2; no definite D call. Germline CDR1 is SGHTA and CDR2 is FQGNSA. V was trimmed by 5 bases and J by 1 base, leaving 17 bases between them. CDR3 length: 16 amino acids.

The chain joins TRBV18 to TRBJ2-7; 9 bases match TRBD2. Germline loops: CDR1 KGHSH, CDR2 LQKENI. V lost 1 base and J lost 3; bases outside the gene matches: 7. This CDR3 is built from 16 residues. CDR3 DNA sequence: TGTGCCAGCTCACCACGTGGCGGGGGGGAAAGCTACGAGCAGTACTTC. It codes for CASSPRGGGESYEQYF.

This clonotype was detected a few times. The chain employs TRBV4-1 and TRBJ1-3; D is ambiguous. CDR1 is MGHRA, CDR2 YSYEKL, per germline. Trimming cost V 3 bases and J 0 bases, with 9 bases left between them. The CDR3 consists of 15 residues. As DNA, the CDR3 is TGCGCCAGCAGCCAGGGAAGGGACTCTGGAAACACCATATATTTT. Protein: CASSQGRDSGNTIYF.

This clonotype appeared many times. The CDR3 sequence: CASSSSGGAYNEQFF. The CDR3 DNA sequence: TGCGCCAGCAGCTCAAGCGGGGGGGCCTACAATGAGCAGTTCTTC. This chain uses TRBV5-1 with TRBJ2-1, with 10 positions matching TRBD2. The germline gives CDR1 SGHRS, CDR2 YFSETQ. The CDR3 extends over 15 amino acids. J gave up 2 bases and V 3 bases, and 2 bases lay outside the gene matches.

The CDR3 DNA sequence: TGCGCCAGCAACTCACAGGGAATGAACACTGAAGCTTTCTTT. Translated, it gives CASNSQGMNTEAFF. V and J are TRBV5-1 and TRBJ1-1; a possible D gene is TRBD1 (6 bases). CDR1 is SGHRS and CDR2 is YFSETQ in the germline V gene. Trimming removed 6 bases at V and 0 bases at J, with 12 bases between. CDR3 length equals 14 residues.